Presented here are 25 T cell receptor beta chains from one specimen sequenced in a study of T cells after yellow fever vaccination. MiXCR, run by TCRdb on the 5' RACE reads, gives a single entry per CDR3 protein. This sample has 450,000 to 550,000 distinct CDR3 sequences, with under 25% found just once. Material: PBMCs, obtained 15 days after the yellow fever booster vaccination. The receptor source for this set is a young man who received the YFV17D yellow fever vaccine.

This clonotype was seen only a few times. V usage is TRBV7-2 and J usage is TRBJ2-1; D not resolved. Germline V gene sequence: CDR1 SGHTA, CDR2 FQGNSA. V lost 1 base and J lost 0, with 7 bases in between. This CDR3 is built from 15 residues. The DNA for the CDR3 is TGTGCCAGCAGCTTAGAATTGAGCTCCTACAATGAGCAGTTCTTC. Protein: CASSLELSSYNEQFF.

The rearrangement joins TRBV5-1 to TRBJ2-2; perhaps TRBD1 as D (6 bases). The V and J ends lost 0 bases and 4 bases respectively, with 10 bases between them. Germline CDR1 reads SGHRS; CDR2 reads YFSETQ. There are 15 residues in the CDR3. The CDR3 region is CASSLVDSATGELFF. The CDR3 DNA reads TGCGCCAGCAGCTTGGTGGACAGTGCCACCGGGGAGCTGTTTTTT.

The table lists this clonotype with a few counts. The gene calls are TRBV5-8 and TRBJ2-3; tentatively, D is TRBD1 or TRBD2 (5 bases each). Germline V gives CDR1 SGHTS, CDR2 YDEGEE. Trimming left V 0 bases short and J 1 base short, with 12 bases between. The CDR3 contains 16 residues. CDR3 DNA: TGTGCCAGCAGCTTGGGGCTGGGACCCGGCACAGATACGCAGTATTTT. It specifies CASSLGLGPGTDTQYF.

Ten or more counts support this clonotype. The chain combines TRBV27 with TRBJ2-7; 9 nucleotides line up with TRBD2. V trimming: 7 bases; J trimming: 4 bases; junction bases outside the gene matches: 11. The CDR3 sequence is 15 residues long. Per germline, CDR1 MNHEY and CDR2 SMNVEV (reference sequence). CDR3 sequence (DNA): TGTGCCAGCACCGGACTCTCCAGCGGGAGGTACGAGCAGTACTTC. Protein product: CASTGLSSGRYEQYF.

This clonotype was observed a handful of times. The rearrangement links TRBV2 to TRBJ2-7, with D possibly matching TRBD2 (6 bases). CDR3 length equals 15 residues. CDR1 is SNHLY, CDR2 FYNNEI, per germline. V was pared by 7 bases and J by 0 bases, with 16 bases between. The CDR3: CASTQGAGSSYEQYF. Here the CDR3 DNA reads TGTGCCAGCACCCAAGGGGCGGGAAGCTCCTACGAGCAGTACTTC. Variable domain in full (rest from reference TRBV2 and TRBJ2-7): EPEVTQTPSHQVTQMGQEVILRCVPISNHLYFYWYRQILGQKVEFLVSFYNNEISEKSEIFDDQFSVERPDGSNFTLKIRSTKLEDSAMYFCASTQGAGSSYEQYFGPGTRLTVT.

At least ten counts were recorded for this clonotype. V is TRBV20-1 and J is TRBJ2-3; no reliable D call. V lost 5 bases, J lost 6 bases, and 9 bases lay in between. CDR1 is DFQATT, CDR2 SNEGSKA, per germline (reference sequence). The CDR3 totals 11 residues. CDR3 in amino acids: CSAPVRDTQYF. CDR3 in DNA: TGCAGTGCTCCAGTCCGGGATACGCAGTATTTT.

The chain combines TRBV6-4 with TRBJ2-7; D is unresolved. Germline CDR1 reads MRHNA; CDR2 reads SNTAGT. V was shortened by 7 bases and J by 0 bases, with 10 bases between the two germline ends. CDR3 length equals 13 residues. The CDR3 protein is CASNSASSYEQYF. The CDR3 coding sequence is TGTGCCAGCAATTCCGCTAGCTCCTACGAGCAGTACTTC.

The CDR3: CASSRPGQGVNEQFF. In DNA, the CDR3 is TGTGCCAGCAGTAGACCGGGACAGGGGGTCAATGAGCAGTTCTTC. The chain joins TRBV28 to TRBJ2-1; TRBD1 matches 11 bases. Germline V gives CDR1 MDHEN, CDR2 SYDVKM. There are 15 residues in the CDR3. With V trimmed by 5 bases and J by 6 bases, 6 bases remained unmatched.

The chain joins TRBV6-5 to TRBJ1-1; no firm D call. This CDR3 spans 14 amino acids. V was shortened by 4 bases and J by 3 bases, with 12 bases between the two germline ends. The germline V gene has CDR1 MNHEY and CDR2 SVGAGI. The DNA for the CDR3 is TGTGCCAGCAGTTTAGGTCTTACGGACACTGAAGCTTTCTTT. It codes for CASSLGLTDTEAFF.

Many counts were recorded for this clonotype. V is TRBV28 and J is TRBJ2-3, with D unclear. Germline V lookup: CDR1 MDHEN, CDR2 SYDVKM. Trimming shortened V by 8 bases and J by 3 bases, and 12 bases separated the two germline ends. The CDR3 spans 13 residues. In nucleotides, the CDR3 is TGTGCCAGCTCTAGGGCTGGGACAGATACGCAGTATTTT. This codes for CASSRAGTDTQYF.

This clonotype was counted between two and nine times. The chain combines TRBV15 with TRBJ2-7; D not resolved. The V and J ends lost 0 bases and 3 bases respectively, with 6 bases between them. The CDR3 loop spans 13 amino acids. Germline values: CDR1 LNHNV, CDR2 YYDKDF (reference sequence). Here the CDR3 DNA reads TGTGCCACCAGCAGAGAGGGGTTCTACGAGCAGTACTTC. This codes for CATSREGFYEQYF. The whole variable domain, remainder taken from reference TRBV15 and TRBJ2-7, is DAMVIQNPRYQVTQFGKPVTLSCSQTLNHNVMYWYQQKSSQAPKLLFHYYDKDFNNEADTPDNFQSRRPNTSFCFLDIRSPGLGDTAMYLCATSREGFYEQYFGPGTRLTVT.

The J gene is TRBJ1-5, the V gene TRBV4-1; no clear D gene. The germline CDR1 and CDR2 sequences are MGHRA and YSYEKL. The CDR3 consists of 13 residues. Between the trimmed V and J ends, which lost 0 bases and 5 bases, there was a span of 5 bases. CDR3 nucleotides: TGCGCCAGCAGCCAAGAGTCCTATCAGCCCCAGCATTTT. Translation: CASSQESYQPQHF.

This clonotype was picked up a small number of times. The chain combines TRBV7-2 with TRBJ2-7; D is undetermined. V lost 1 base and J 7 bases, leaving 17 bases between the germline ends. The CDR3 contains 15 residues. In germline, CDR1 is SGHTA, CDR2 FQGNSA. The CDR3 sequence: CASSLDRTRTWEQYF. The CDR3 region has the DNA TGTGCCAGCAGCTTAGATAGGACCCGAACGTGGGAGCAGTACTTC.

The table lists this clonotype with a few counts. This chain connects TRBV9 to TRBJ2-7, with D possibly TRBD1 on 6 matching bases. The V end was cut by 4 bases, the J end by 7 bases, with 12 bases between. CDR3 length: 12 amino acids. Germline V gene lookup returns CDR1 SGDLS and CDR2 YYNGEE. The CDR3 protein is CASSPGQPEQYF. The CDR3 DNA reads as TGTGCCAGCAGCCCCGGACAGCCGGAGCAGTACTTC.

The V gene is TRBV29-1, the J gene TRBJ2-7; the D is unclear. In germline, CDR1 is SQVTM, CDR2 ANQGSEA. This CDR3 contains 11 residues. V gave up 1 base and J gave up 7 bases, with 8 bases separating them. In nucleotides, the CDR3 is TGCAGCGTTGAAGTTCCCGGGGAGCAGTACTTC. This gives the protein CSVEVPGEQYF.

This sequence joins TRBV12-3 or TRBV12-4 and TRBJ2-7; possibly TRBD2 for D (6 bases). Trimming cost V 6 bases and J 1 base, with 10 bases left between them. CDR3 length: 13 amino acids. The CDR3 loop is CASRARGSYEQYF. The CDR3 DNA follows: TGTGCCAGCAGGGCCCGGGGGTCCTACGAGCAGTACTTC.

This clonotype came up a few times. J is TRBJ2-5 and V is TRBV12-3 or TRBV12-4, with D tentatively TRBD2 (6 bases). The V and J ends lost 1 base and 5 bases respectively, with 14 bases between them. This CDR3 spans 15 amino acids. The CDR3 region has the DNA TGTGCCAGCAGTTTAGAGCGGAGGGCCTTGGAGACCCAGTACTTC. As protein: CASSLERRALETQYF.

V gene TRBV20-1 combines with J gene TRBJ2-7, with D possibly matching TRBD2 (6 bases). Trimming removed 1 base at V and 3 bases at J, with 10 bases between. CDR1 and CDR2 (germline): DFQATT, SNEGSKA (reference sequence). This CDR3 spans 13 amino acids. The CDR3 sequence: CSARVGGFYEQYF. CDR3 sequence (DNA): TGCAGTGCTAGAGTAGGAGGGTTCTACGAGCAGTACTTC.

The chain recombines TRBV7-6 with TRBJ2-7; D might be TRBD1 or TRBD2, each matching 5 bases. The CDR3 is made up of 13 amino acids. The germline CDR1 and CDR2 sequences are SGHVS and FNYEAQ. Between the trimmed V and J ends, which lost 3 bases and 6 bases, there was a span of 12 bases. CDR3 bases: TGTGCCAGCAGCTTGGGGGTTACGGGCGAGCAGTACTTC. Amino acids: CASSLGVTGEQYF.

This chain uses TRBV4-3 with TRBJ1-2; D not resolved. CDR1 is LGHNA, CDR2 YSLEER, per germline. V lost 1 base and J 1 base, leaving 7 bases between the germline ends. This CDR3 is 14 amino acids long. This chain's CDR3 is CASSQGTDNYGYTF. Here the CDR3 DNA reads TGCGCCAGCAGCCAAGGTACCGATAACTATGGCTACACCTTC.

This clonotype turned up a few times. V and J are TRBV4-3 and TRBJ2-5; TRBD1 might be the D (6 bases). Trimming left V 0 bases short and J 5 bases short, with 19 bases between. The germline V gene encodes CDR1 LGHNA and CDR2 YSLEER. The CDR3 is 17 amino acids. Here the CDR3 reads CASSQDHRTAWWETQYF. DNA of the CDR3: TGCGCCAGCAGCCAAGATCATCGGACAGCCTGGTGGGAGACCCAGTACTTC.

This clonotype was seen a handful of times. This sequence joins TRBV20-1 and TRBJ2-1, with D perhaps given as TRBD1 or TRBD2 (5 bases each). The CDR3 extends over 14 amino acids. In germline, CDR1 is DFQATT, CDR2 SNEGSKA (reference sequence). Trimming shortened V by 4 bases and J by 10 bases, and 20 bases separated the two germline ends. The DNA of the CDR3 is TGCAGTGCTACGAACGAGTATACTAGGGACGAGCAGTTCTTC. Translation gives CSATNEYTRDEQFF.

This clonotype has only a few counts. The J gene is TRBJ1-1, the V gene TRBV28, with D uncertain. V gave up 6 bases and J gave up 3 bases, with 14 bases separating them. The CDR3 covers 14 residues. Germline loops: CDR1 MDHEN, CDR2 SYDVKM. The CDR3 DNA sequence: TGTGCCAGCAGCGTTATTTGGGTTGACACTGAAGCTTTCTTT. Amino acids: CASSVIWVDTEAFF.

This clonotype was found a few times. The chain joins TRBV29-1 to TRBJ1-1; D possibly corresponds to TRBD1 (6 bases). The CDR3 has 12 amino acids. Trimming removed 5 bases from V and 1 base from J, with 8 bases in between. CDR1 and CDR2 (germline): SQVTM, ANQGSEA. The CDR3 here is CSVRGGNTEAFF. The CDR3 DNA reads as TGCAGCGTTCGAGGGGGGAACACTGAAGCTTTCTTT.

V is TRBV7-8 and J is TRBJ1-1, with no clear D. Germline CDR1 reads SGHVS; CDR2 reads FQNEAQ. V dropped 3 bases and J dropped 5 bases, with 16 bases sitting between them. The CDR3 has 15 amino acids. Here the CDR3 DNA reads TGTGCCAGCAGCTTTAACTCTGGGCCTAGGACTGAAGCTTTCTTT. This sequence encodes CASSFNSGPRTEAFF.